The source of this T cell receptor (beta chain) is a study of cytomegalovirus exposure and HLA in healthy donors. This clone was seen only once. The target antigen is unknown. 60 Vbeta and 13 Jbeta primers were used in PCR. In the original workflow: Later, an analysis found around 80 million unique TCR beta chains, and 8.5 million to 14 million of these were shared. Here immunoSEQ multiplex PCR was the method, and the copy in TCRdb shows in-frame clones only, minus some. D and trimming were read from the DNA, whereas the V and J calls and clone size are those reported in that table. The sample lists some 90,000 clones, 65% to 90% occurring once. Study-wide results and caveats: There were some public TCRs occurring in many donors, but most TCR sequences were rare.

The CDR3 has 14 residues. Germline V gives CDR1 SGHRS, CDR2 YFSETQ. The V and J ends lost 4 bases and 5 bases respectively, with 15 bases between them. The specimen was PBMCs. The chain has TRBV5-1 and TRBJ2-5, with D hard to call. The sequence came from a woman in her 70s in good health and CMV-seropositive. CDR3 sequence reads: CASSVIQPGETQYF. The CDR3 bases are TGCGCCAGCAGCGTAATACAACCCGGGGAGACCCAGTACTTC.